This T cell receptor beta chain was sequenced in a study of blood T cells in healthy people across ages. General observations from the study: Reliance upon unsorted PBMCs precluded definitive naive versus antigen-experienced comparison. Greater diversity and more naive CD4+ cells were seen in long-lived donors than in aged donors.

This clonotype was observed a handful of times. The antigen is not known. All donors came from Russia, were Caucasian and healthy, and spanned ages about 6 to 100. A minimum of 5 micrograms of total RNA was extracted per sample. Losses at the gene ends were 0 bases for V and 2 bases for J; bases not matched to a gene: 6. The germline V gene encodes CDR1 SGHRS and CDR2 YFSETQ. The CDR3 length is 16 residues. A sample-barcoded 5' primer and a J-beta primer mix were used in a second PCR of roughly 7 to 11 cycles. TCRdb redid the calling of the 5' RACE reads with MiXCR, one entry per CDR3 protein. The sample yields about 1.7 million distinct CDR3 sequences, 28% seen once.

Sequencing input: blood. This receptor was identified in a woman under 40 in good health. This chain connects TRBV5-1 to TRBJ2-5, with 8 bases lining up with TRBD2. The DNA of the CDR3 is TGCGCCAGCAGCTTGGCCCCTAGCGGGCTACAAGAGACCCAGTACTTC. Its translation is CASSLAPSGLQETQYF.